The 2 T cell receptor beta chains in this list originate from one sample, sequenced in a study of graft-versus-host responses after intestinal transplantation. The table came from immunoSEQ multiplex PCR; TCRdb's copy has only in-frame clones and leaves some out. Altogether about 120,000 clones are present, approximately 92% being singletons, with the ten largest covering over 0.1%. No antigens are known for them. This sample comprised unstimulated CD4+ T cells sorted from spleen or lymph node cells, obtained before intestinal transplant. These receptors were taken from a human donor who received an intestinal transplant.

In its sample, this clone was seen once. This rearrangement joins TRBV5-6 to TRBJ1-1; 8 positions agree with TRBD1. Per the germline V gene, CDR1 is SGHDT and CDR2 is YYEEEE. The CDR3 length is 15 residues. The J segment lost 4 bases and the V segment lost 4 bases, leaving 9 bases of the junction unmatched. CDR3 in amino acids: CASSQRTGKVTEAFF. CDR3 bases: TGTGCCAGCAGCCAAAGGACAGGGAAGGTCACTGAAGCTTTCTTT.

This sequence joins TRBV29-1 and TRBJ2-7; D gene ambiguous. The CDR3 contains 12 residues. Germline assignment: CDR1 SQVTM and CDR2 ANQGSEA. V was shortened by 4 bases and J by 6 bases, with 13 bases between the two germline ends. The CDR3 sequence: CSVGPPSGEQYF. In DNA, the CDR3 is TGCAGCGTTGGCCCCCCATCGGGCGAGCAGTACTTC.